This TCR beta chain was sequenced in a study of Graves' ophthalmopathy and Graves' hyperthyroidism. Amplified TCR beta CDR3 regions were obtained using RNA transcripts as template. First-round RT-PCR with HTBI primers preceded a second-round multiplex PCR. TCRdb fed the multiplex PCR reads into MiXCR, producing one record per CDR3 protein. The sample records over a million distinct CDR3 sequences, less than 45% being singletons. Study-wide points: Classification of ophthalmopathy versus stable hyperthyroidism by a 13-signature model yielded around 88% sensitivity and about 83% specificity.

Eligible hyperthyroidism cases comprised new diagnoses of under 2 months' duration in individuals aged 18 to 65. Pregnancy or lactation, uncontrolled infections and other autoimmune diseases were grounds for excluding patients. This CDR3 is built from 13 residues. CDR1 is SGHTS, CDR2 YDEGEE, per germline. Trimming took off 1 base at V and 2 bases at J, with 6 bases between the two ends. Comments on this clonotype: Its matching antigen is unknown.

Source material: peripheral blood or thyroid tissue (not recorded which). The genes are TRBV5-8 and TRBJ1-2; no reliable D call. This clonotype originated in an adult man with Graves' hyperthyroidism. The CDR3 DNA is TGTGCCAGCAGCTTGTACACGAACTATGGCTACACCTTC. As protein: CASSLYTNYGYTF.